This TCR beta chain came from a study of blood T cell repertoires in COVID-19. Turning to the study itself: Sites in the United States, Italy and Spain provided acute and convalescent COVID-19 samples.

For recovered donors of Cohort 3, there were two negative PCRs, clearance, or symptom resolution. Data came from immunoSEQ multiplex PCR; TCRdb stores just in-frame clones and leaves some out. The data show around 130,000 clones, 84% seen once. This CDR3 contains 17 residues. V was pared by 4 bases and J by 0 bases, with 3 bases of the junction left unmatched. Germline V gene lookup returns CDR1 LGHNA and CDR2 YNFKEQ. The origin of this receptor is a woman in her twenties or thirties who had recovered from COVID-19. The material sequenced was PBMCs or T cells enriched from blood (not recorded which). The chain carries TRBV4-2 and TRBJ2-6; 10 nucleotides match TRBD2. The CDR3 loop reads CASSPGLAVSGANVLTF. The CDR3, as DNA: TGTGCCAGCAGCCCTGGACTAGCGGTCTCTGGGGCCAACGTCCTGACTTTC.